This passage covers 12 T cell receptor beta chains from one sample sequenced in a study of technical replicates of blood from a handful of donors. Data came from immunoSEQ multiplex PCR; TCRdb stores just in-frame clones and leaves some out. Of 80,000 or so clones in the sample, 85% to 95% were seen once. Sequenced: T cells isolated from PBMCs. The receptors stem from a human donor in good health.

This chain links TRBV2 with TRBJ2-5, with D possibly being TRBD1 (5 bases). This CDR3 is 14 amino acids long. V shed 7 bases and J shed 2 bases, with 14 bases lying between them. Per germline, CDR1 SNHLY and CDR2 FYNNEI. The CDR3 loop reads CASNQKGIQETQYF. CDR3 DNA sequence: TGTGCCAGCAACCAAAAGGGGATACAAGAGACCCAGTACTTC.

The chain has TRBV9 and TRBJ2-3; 7 positions match TRBD2. CDR3 size: 15 residues. Per germline, CDR1 SGDLS and CDR2 YYNGEE. Trimming removed 0 bases from V and 5 bases from J; junction bases left unmatched: 6. For the CDR3, the DNA is TGTGCCAGCAGCGTAGGCGGGGGTTGGGGAGATACGCAGTATTTT. It encodes CASSVGGGWGDTQYF.

The chain recombines TRBV10-3 with TRBJ2-1, with D possibly matching TRBD2 (5 bases). The germline V gene has CDR1 ENHRY and CDR2 SYGVKD. V lost 3 bases to trimming and J lost 6 bases, with 15 bases between them. This CDR3 is built from 15 residues. The CDR3 spells CAISEDRLAVNEQFF. The CDR3, as DNA: TGTGCCATCAGTGAAGATCGGCTAGCTGTCAATGAGCAGTTCTTC.

The V gene is TRBV28, the J gene TRBJ2-7, with 7 bases lining up with TRBD1. The germline CDR1 and CDR2 sequences are MDHEN and SYDVKM. This CDR3 contains 15 residues. J gave up 2 bases and V 4 bases, and 8 bases lay outside the gene matches. The DNA of the CDR3 is TGTGCCAGCAGTTACAGACAGGGCTGGACCTACGAGCAGTACTTC. Protein sequence: CASSYRQGWTYEQYF.

The chain recombines TRBV27 with TRBJ1-1, with 9 positions matching TRBD1. The CDR3 has 17 amino acids. V shed 5 bases and J 4 bases; nucleotides not matched to a gene: 14. The germline gives CDR1 MNHEY, CDR2 SMNVEV (reference sequence). The CDR3 protein is CASSPAGDRDYSTEAFF. CDR3 nucleotides: TGTGCCAGCAGTCCTGCGGGGGACAGGGATTATAGCACTGAAGCTTTCTTT.

The gene calls are TRBV5-1 and TRBJ2-1; D call uncertain. This CDR3 is 15 amino acids long. Germline values: CDR1 SGHRS, CDR2 YFSETQ. V lost 2 bases and J 2 bases, leaving 11 bases between the germline ends. CDR3 DNA sequence: TGCGCCAGCAGCTTAGCTAGAAGTACCTACAATGAGCAGTTCTTC. Protein sequence: CASSLARSTYNEQFF.

The V call is TRBV5-1, the J call TRBJ2-5; TRBD2 might be the D (5 bases). The CDR3 runs to 14 residues. The ends were cut back, 2 bases at V and 2 bases at J, with 10 bases in the middle. The germline V gene encodes CDR1 SGHRS and CDR2 YFSETQ. As DNA, the CDR3 is TGCGCCAGCAGCTTAGCGGACCCACAAGAGACCCAGTACTTC. It translates to CASSLADPQETQYF. The whole variable domain, filled in from reference TRBV5-1 and TRBJ2-5, reads KAGVTQTPRYLIKTRGQQVTLSCSPISGHRSVSWYQQTPGQGLQFLFEYFSETQRNKGNFPGRFSGRQFSNSRSEMNVSTLELGDSALYLCASSLADPQETQYFGPGTRLLVL.

This chain connects TRBV7-3 to TRBJ2-3; the match to TRBD1 covers 10 bases. Germline CDR1 and CDR2: SGHTA and FQGTGA. Trimming cost V 5 bases and J 6 bases; bases outside gene matches: 8. CDR3 length equals 15 residues. The CDR3 DNA is TGTGCCAGCAGCCCGACAGGGGGCGAGGGGGATACGCAGTATTTT. Translating it yields CASSPTGGEGDTQYF.

CDR3 amino acids: CASSYASQETQYF. CDR3 sequence (DNA): TGTGCCAGCAGTTACGCCAGCCAAGAGACCCAGTACTTC. The rearrangement uses TRBV6-6 and TRBJ2-5; D is undetermined. The V end lost 2 bases, the J end lost 1 base, and 5 bases lay between the germline ends. Germline CDR1 and CDR2: MNHNY and SVGAGI (reference sequence). The CDR3 contains 13 residues.

As for this clone: At one of its ends the junction is not consistent with the germline gene, which may arise from a read error. This chain connects TRBV7-7 to TRBJ1-1; D uncertain. CDR1 and CDR2 from the germline V gene are SSHAT and FNYEAQ (reference sequence). The CDR3 spans 14 residues. The CDR3 nucleotides are TGTGCTAGCAGCCCCGCGACCGGACTACCAGGAGCTTTCTTT. Amino acid sequence: CASSPATGLPGAFF.

This clone was picked up one time. The chain has TRBV19 and TRBJ2-2; 10 bases map to TRBD2. V shed 6 bases and J 2 bases; nucleotides not matched to a gene: 6. CDR3 length: 16 amino acids. In germline, CDR1 is LNHDA, CDR2 SQIVND (reference sequence). The CDR3 region has the DNA TGTGCCAGTAGCAAGCGACTAGCGGGTAACACCGGGGAGCTGTTTTTT. Its translation is CASSKRLAGNTGELFF.

V usage is TRBV4-3 and J usage is TRBJ2-7; no definite D call. Deletions cut 4 bases from V and 3 bases from J, with 10 bases between. CDR1 is LGHNA, CDR2 YSLEER, per germline. CDR3 length: 13 residues. CDR3 sequence reads: CASSPGVLYEQYF. The CDR3 DNA reads TGCGCCAGCAGCCCCGGTGTTCTCTACGAGCAGTACTTC.